The 22 T cell receptor beta chains in this list originate from one sample, sequenced in a study of cytomegalovirus exposure and HLA in healthy donors. Clones were read by immunoSEQ multiplex PCR, and TCRdb kept only the in-frame ones, dropping some. Found here are approximately 120,000 clones, roughly nine tenths of them singletons; the top ten hold 1.1%. The sequenced sample was PBMCs. Source of these receptors: a woman between 18 and 29 years old in good health and CMV-seronegative.

The chain employs TRBV5-1 and TRBJ1-2, with 7 bases fitting TRBD1. Germline-derived CDR1 and CDR2 are SGHRS and YFSETQ. CDR3 length: 14 residues. The trim removed 2 bases at V and 8 bases at J, leaving 9 bases unmatched. In DNA, the CDR3 is TGCGCCAGCAGCTTTGGGGACAGAGTGGGAGGCTACACCTTC. Protein: CASSFGDRVGGYTF.

The J gene is TRBJ2-5, the V gene TRBV13; TRBD2 is a possible D gene (5 bases). Trimming took 1 base from V and 4 from J, leaving 7 bases between them. The length of the CDR3 is 13 residues. Germline-derived CDR1 and CDR2 are PRHDT and FYEKMQ (reference sequence). This CDR3 is CASSLVGRETQYF. CDR3 nucleotide sequence: TGTGCCAGCAGCTTAGTTGGGAGAGAGACCCAGTACTTC. Full variable domain (rest looked up from reference TRBV13 and TRBJ2-5): AAGVIQSPRHLIKEKRETATLKCYPIPRHDTVYWYQQGPGQDPQFLISFYEKMQSDKGSIPDRFSAQQFSDYHSELNMSSLELGDSALYFCASSLVGRETQYFGPGTRLLVL.

The rearrangement joins TRBV29-1 to TRBJ2-5, with 7 bases lining up with TRBD1. The germline V gene has CDR1 SQVTM and CDR2 ANQGSEA. The V and J ends lost 4 bases and 5 bases, in that order; junction bases with no gene match: 7. The CDR3 covers 13 residues. CDR3 region: CSVVSSRGETQYF. The CDR3 DNA is TGCAGCGTTGTATCGTCCAGGGGGGAGACCCAGTACTTC.

With respect to this clone: Other DNA sequences in this specimen translate into the identical CDR3. The chain has TRBV6-5 and TRBJ1-1; no clear D gene. V lost 0 bases and J 1 base, leaving 3 bases between the germline ends. The CDR3 contains 13 residues. Looked up from germline, CDR1 is MNHEY and CDR2 is SVGAGI. CDR3 DNA sequence: TGTGCCAGCAGTTACTCCCGGAACACTGAAGCTTTCTTT. Its translation is CASSYSRNTEAFF.

This clone was seen just once. This chain joins TRBV6-1 and TRBJ1-5; D might be TRBD1 (6 bases). Germline V lookup: CDR1 MNHNS, CDR2 SASEGT. The CDR3 is 15 amino acids. Trimming cost V 6 bases and J 5 bases, with 17 bases left between them. The CDR3 spells CASRKGGGGDQPQHF. CDR3 DNA sequence: TGTGCCAGCAGGAAGGGGGGGGGAGGAGATCAGCCCCAGCATTTT.

This rearrangement joins TRBV18 to TRBJ1-2; no reliable D call. The CDR3 has 15 amino acids. Germline CDR1 and CDR2: KGHSH and LQKENI. Trimming left V 2 bases short and J 1 base short, with 11 bases between. Here the CDR3 reads CASSPGSTLNYGYTF. CDR3 nucleotide sequence: TGTGCCAGCTCACCAGGCTCCACGCTTAACTATGGCTACACCTTC.

This clone was detected a few times. V usage is TRBV2 and J usage is TRBJ1-5, with 9 positions matching TRBD1. V gave up 3 bases and J gave up 4 bases; unmatched junction bases: 1. Germline lookup yields CDR1 SNHLY and CDR2 FYNNEI. The CDR3 has 14 residues. CDR3 amino acids: CASSDGTGNQPQHF. The DNA of the CDR3 is TGTGCCAGCAGTGATGGGACAGGGAATCAGCCCCAGCATTTT.

This clone was picked up a small number of times. The chain uses TRBV25-1 and TRBJ2-3, with D perhaps TRBD1 (6 bases). Germline V gives CDR1 MGHDK, CDR2 SYGVNS. The CDR3 totals 16 residues. V gave up 1 base and J gave up 1 base, with 12 bases separating them. CDR3 sequence: CASSESGAQGTDTQYF. In nucleotides, the CDR3 is TGTGCCAGCAGTGAATCAGGGGCGCAGGGCACAGATACGCAGTATTTT. Using reference TRBV25-1 and TRBJ2-3 for the parts outside the CDR3, the full variable domain is EADIYQTPRYLVIGTGKKITLECSQTMGHDKMYWYQQDPGMELHLIHYSYGVNSTEKGDLSSESTVSRIRTEHFPLTLESARPSHTSQYLCASSESGAQGTDTQYFGPGTRLTVL.

The V gene is TRBV28, the J gene TRBJ1-4, with 8 bases fitting TRBD1. Per the germline V gene, CDR1 is MDHEN and CDR2 is SYDVKM. Trimming cost V 6 bases and J 6 bases; bases outside gene matches: 3. This CDR3 spans 13 amino acids. CDR3 DNA: TGTGCCAGCAGAACAGGGGGATATGAAAAACTGTTTTTT. Translation: CASRTGGYEKLFF. Filled out from reference TRBV28 and TRBJ1-4, the complete variable domain reads DVKVTQSSRYLVKRTGEKVFLECVQDMDHENMFWYRQDPGLGLRLIYFSYDVKMKEKGDIPEGYSVSREKKERFSLILESASTNQTSMYLCASRTGGYEKLFFGSGTQLSVL.

The J gene is TRBJ2-1, the V gene TRBV28, with 9 bases aligning to TRBD2. Looked up from germline, CDR1 is MDHEN and CDR2 is SYDVKM. This CDR3 contains 15 residues. V gave up 2 bases and J gave up 7 bases; unmatched junction bases: 6. The CDR3 sequence is CASSLRLAGKNEQFF. CDR3 coding DNA: TGTGCCAGCAGTTTAAGGCTAGCGGGGAAGAATGAGCAGTTCTTC.

This rearrangement joins TRBV5-1 to TRBJ2-7; tentative D call: TRBD2 (5 bases). This CDR3 is built from 15 residues. Germline V gene data show CDR1 as SGHRS and CDR2 as YFSETQ. V was cut by 2 bases and J by 3 bases, with 15 bases left in between. CDR3 residues: CASSFLVGIHYEQYV. CDR3 bases: TGCGCCAGCAGCTTTTTGGTCGGGATCCACTACGAGCAGTACGTC.

This clone is a singleton in its sample. The CDR3 loop is CASKSLTTSDSYEQYF. DNA for the CDR3: TGTGCCAGCAAGTCCCTTACGACTAGCGACTCCTACGAGCAGTACTTC. The J gene is TRBJ2-7, the V gene TRBV2; 8 nucleotides match TRBD2. The CDR3 totals 16 residues. Losses at the gene ends were 7 bases for V and 0 bases for J; bases not matched to a gene: 11. Germline loops: CDR1 SNHLY, CDR2 FYNNEI.

This sequence joins TRBV6-4 and TRBJ2-7; D may be TRBD1 (6 bases). Germline V CDR1 and CDR2: MRHNA, SNTAGT. Deletions cut 2 bases from V and 3 bases from J, with 11 bases between. The CDR3 extends over 14 amino acids. The CDR3 sequence: CASSDQGGDYEQYF. CDR3 nucleotides: TGTGCCAGCAGTGACCAAGGGGGTGACTACGAGCAGTACTTC.

J is TRBJ2-3 and V is TRBV4-1; 8 nucleotides align to TRBD1. From germline, CDR1 is MGHRA and CDR2 YSYEKL. The trim removed 0 bases at V and 2 bases at J, leaving 10 bases unmatched. The CDR3 extends over 18 amino acids. This CDR3 reads CASSQEGPGQAFTDTQYF. The DNA of the CDR3 is TGCGCCAGCAGCCAAGAAGGGCCGGGACAGGCTTTCACAGATACGCAGTATTTT.

The chain is built from TRBV5-1 and TRBJ2-5; 7 bases are shared with TRBD2. V lost 4 bases, J lost 0 bases, and 3 bases stayed unmatched. Germline V gene data show CDR1 as SGHRS and CDR2 as YFSETQ. This CDR3 region has 14 residues. This chain's CDR3 is CASSLGTNQETQYF. CDR3 nucleotides: TGCGCCAGCAGCCTAGGGACTAACCAAGAGACCCAGTACTTC.

The chain joins TRBV6-1 to TRBJ2-1; the D gene is possibly TRBD1 (6 bases). The CDR3 totals 13 residues. Germline CDR1 is MNHNS and CDR2 is SASEGT. V lost 2 bases and J lost 8, with 10 bases in between. CDR3 loop: CASSETRGYEQFF. CDR3 sequence (DNA): TGTGCCAGCAGTGAAACCAGGGGCTATGAGCAGTTCTTC.

The chain joins TRBV30 to TRBJ2-1; a weak D match, TRBD2 (6 bases). The CDR3 is 14 amino acids. Trimming removed 3 bases at V and 2 bases at J, with 11 bases between. CDR1 GTSNPN and CDR2 SVGIG come from the germline V gene (reference sequence). The CDR3 nucleotides are TGTGCCTGGAGACCAGGCGGGACCTACAATGAGCAGTTCTTC. This sequence encodes CAWRPGGTYNEQFF.

This clone was seen only a few times. This chain uses TRBV29-1 with TRBJ1-1; D ambiguous. The germline V gene encodes CDR1 SQVTM and CDR2 ANQGSEA. This CDR3 has 11 residues. Trimming left V 4 bases short and J 7 bases short, with 10 bases between. This chain's CDR3 is CSVGRYDEAFF. The DNA of the CDR3 is TGCAGCGTTGGTCGGTATGATGAAGCTTTCTTT.

The chain links TRBV6-4 to TRBJ2-5, with a tentative D call TRBD1 (6 bases). Per the germline V gene, CDR1 is MRHNA and CDR2 is SNTAGT. The CDR3 loop spans 13 amino acids. V lost 5 bases, J lost 0 bases, and 7 bases lay in between. CDR3 DNA: TGTGCCAGCAGTAGGACAGACCAAGAGACCCAGTACTTC. Protein product: CASSRTDQETQYF.

This sequence joins TRBV28 and TRBJ1-1; 8 nucleotides line up with TRBD1. Trimming cost V 2 bases and J 8 bases; bases outside gene matches: 4. The CDR3 is 13 residues long. From germline, CDR1 is MDHEN and CDR2 SYDVKM. The CDR3 is CASSLQGAREAFF. The DNA of the CDR3 is TGTGCCAGCAGTTTACAGGGGGCTCGCGAAGCTTTCTTT.

J is TRBJ2-7 and V is TRBV5-6; weak D call: TRBD1 (6 bases). The CDR3 extends over 17 amino acids. The V and J ends lost 0 bases and 1 base respectively, with 17 bases between them. The germline gives CDR1 SGHDT, CDR2 YYEEEE. The CDR3 is CASSLAMRGGPSYEQYV. CDR3 sequence (DNA): TGTGCCAGCAGCTTGGCCATGAGAGGGGGACCTTCCTACGAGCAGTACGTC.

The gene calls are TRBV28 and TRBJ2-3, with 8 nucleotides matching TRBD2. Germline values: CDR1 MDHEN, CDR2 SYDVKM. Losses at the gene ends were 8 bases for V and 3 bases for J; bases not matched to a gene: 10. The CDR3 runs 15 residues. The CDR3 nucleotides are TGTGCCAGCGGGACTCCCGGGAGGGTAACAGATACGCAGTATTTT. It translates to CASGTPGRVTDTQYF.